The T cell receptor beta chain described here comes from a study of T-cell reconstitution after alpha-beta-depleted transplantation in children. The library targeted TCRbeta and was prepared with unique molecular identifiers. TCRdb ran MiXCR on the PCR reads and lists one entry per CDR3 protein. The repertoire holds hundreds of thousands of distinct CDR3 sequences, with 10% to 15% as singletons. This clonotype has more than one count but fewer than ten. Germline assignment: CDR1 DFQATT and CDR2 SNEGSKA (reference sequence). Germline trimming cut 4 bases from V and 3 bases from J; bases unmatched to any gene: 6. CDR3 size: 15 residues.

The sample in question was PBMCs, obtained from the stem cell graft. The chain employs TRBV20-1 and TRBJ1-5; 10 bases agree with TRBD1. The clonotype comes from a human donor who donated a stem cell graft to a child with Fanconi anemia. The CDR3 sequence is CSAIRTGGINQPQHF. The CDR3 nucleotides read TGCAGTGCTATACGGACAGGGGGGATCAATCAGCCCCAGCATTTT.